The subject of this entry is one T cell receptor beta chain. This clonotype has a count of ten or more. Its antigen remains undetermined. Base qualities are not at hand, and no much larger clone is one base apart. This sample was taken from a study of spatial heterogeneity in lung cancer (dated by TCRdb to between 2018 and 2021). Context from the whole study: Beta-chain transcripts were consistently detected in greater numbers than alpha-chain transcripts, which likely reflects a higher abundance of beta-chain transcripts. In the raw uncorrected reads, each unique combination of TCR and UMI appeared more than ten times on average. In non-small cell lung cancer, the study quantitatively compared TCR alpha and beta repertoires across several tumor regions, matched nontumor lung, and blood. Nonsynonymous mutation counts, determined by whole-exome sequencing of tumor tissue, were related to TCR repertoire features. Both alpha and beta chains were TCR-sequenced in samples taken at surgery, namely 220 tumor regions, fewer than 80 matched nontumor lung samples and around 53 PBMC samples. The research as a whole found: Ubiquitous expanded tumor TCRs were found in blood more often at tumor resection than at routine follow-up. Additional single-cell paired TCR alpha and beta sequencing was considered necessary to confirm, at a functional level, the hypothesis that regional TCRs recognize regional mutations.

The library was obtained by 5' RACE. Sequencer: NextSeq 500. In the TCR library protocol, a unique molecular identifier was attached to each TCR cDNA molecule so that PCR and sequencing errors could be corrected. The authors' pipeline ran thus. TCR identification, UMI-based error correction and CDR3 extraction were all carried out with Decombinator tools. TCRs above a frequency of 2 per 1,000, corresponding to the top 1% of the tumor frequency distribution, were defined as expanded. Renyi diversity was computed with the R vegan package after each repertoire had been subsampled 100 times to 5,000 TCRs. CDR3 similarity networks were constructed using string-kernel similarity of amino acid triplets, with links drawn between CDR3s whose pairwise similarity was above 0.82. Using fastp at Q25 and MiXCR, TCRdb reprocessed the public reads and kept productive beta chains. Rows with a matching CDR3 protein are joined into one entry that keeps the most common DNA and genes. These V and J calls derive from TCRdb rather than the authors' analysis. For this sample there are tens of thousands of distinct CDR3 sequences; around 5.3% appear just once. The top ten hold approximately 30% of the sample.

The time point label on this specimen signifies: sample taken at primary tumor resection. The donors were 65 to 85 patients from the lung TRACERx cohort who had early-stage, untreated non-small cell lung cancer. Without any cell sorting, TCR sequencing was performed on whole RNA extracted either from tumor and nontumor lung tissue or from cryopreserved PBMC samples. Patients were selected for TCR sequencing only if sufficient RNA was available from at least two tumor regions. From cysteine to phenylalanine, the CDR3 is 14 amino acids long. The read is trimmed to its CDR3 DNA, 42 bases read in frame from base 1. The junction carries 9 bases between V and J, which are trimmed by 3 bases and 3 bases respectively. Based on the germline V gene, the CDR1 and CDR2 sequences are KGHSH and LQKENI.

This sequence originates from a male donor with early-stage non-small cell lung cancer. Recombination connected TRBV18 to TRBJ1-5; the D gene cannot be named for sure. The starting material was PBMCs, obtained at surgery. The CDR3 protein: CASSPRANNQPQHF. The bases are TGTGCCAGCTCACCCCGGGCCAACAATCAGCCCCAGCATTTT.